These T cell receptor beta chains were read from a single sample in a study of PD-1 blockade in mismatch repair-deficient tumors. The assay was immunoSEQ multiplex PCR, and TCRdb's table has in-frame clones only and misses some. The sample lists approximately 40,000 clones, around 75% occurring once. Sequencing was performed on peripheral blood, taken 4 weeks after starting pembrolizumab. The receptor set was obtained from an adult with mismatch repair-deficient cancer. CDR3s include the opening cysteine and the closing phenylalanine or tryptophan. The order of the fields is clone size, V gene, D gene, J gene, CDR3 DNA, CDR3 protein. A D gene is named only where the DNA matches it firmly. Some rows mark clone size as missing; the rest say once, few, many or name a class of expanded clone.

>medium-sized|TRBV27|TRBD1|TRBJ1-1
TGTGCCAGCAGTCCATCACAGGGGAGGATGACTGAAGCTTTCTTT
CASSPSQGRMTEAFF
>-|TRBV5-1|-|TRBJ2-1
TGCGCCAGCAGCTTGATCGGGAGCTCCTACAATGAGCAGTTCTTC
CASSLIGSSYNEQFF
>once|TRBV9|-|TRBJ2-6
TGTGCCAGCAGCGCAAATCCGCACGCCTCTGGGGCCAACGTCCTGACTTTC
CASSANPHASGANVLTF
>-|TRBV10-3|-|TRBJ2-7
TGTGCCATCAGTGCAGCGGGTACAACCTACGAGCAGTACTTC
CAISAAGTTYEQYF
>few|TRBV7-9|-|TRBJ2-7
TGTGCCAGCAGCTTACCCTCCCTAGGCCTGGGGGAGCAGTACTTC
CASSLPSLGLGEQYF
>few|TRBV4-3|TRBD1|TRBJ2-7
TGCGCCAGCAGCCAAGAAAGGGGACAGGGGCTCGAGCAGTACTTC
CASSQERGQGLEQYF
>-|TRBV5-1|-|TRBJ1-5
TGCGCCAGCAGTGGCAGGGACAGCAATCAGCCCCAGCATTTT
CASSGRDSNQPQHF
>-|TRBV19|-|TRBJ2-7
TGTGCCAGTAGTTCTACAGTACGCTCCTACGAGCAGTACTTC
CASSSTVRSYEQYF
>-|TRBV29-1|-|TRBJ2-5
TGCAGCGGCACTATATTCGCGGTCCAAGAGACCCAGTACTTC
CSGTIFAVQETQYF
>-|TRBV5-1|-|TRBJ1-1
TGCGCCAGCAGCTTGGAAGGGGGGCGGAACACTGAAGCTTTCTTT
CASSLEGGRNTEAFF
>few|TRBV2|-|TRBJ2-7
TGTGCCAGCAGTGAAGGCTACGACGAGCAGTACTTC
CASSEGYDEQYF
>-|TRBV12-5|TRBD2|TRBJ2-7
TGTGCTAGTGGTTTGTCCGGGACTAGCAGCGAGCAGTACTTC
CASGLSGTSSEQYF
>-|TRBV5-1|TRBD1|TRBJ2-5
TGCGCCAGCAGCTTGGGGAACAGGGGAGAGACCCAGTACTTC
CASSLGNRGETQYF